This passage covers 21 T cell receptor beta chains from one sample sequenced in a study of neurological immune-mediated disorders. From the 5' RACE reads, TCRdb called clonotypes with MiXCR, one entry per CDR3 protein. The sample lists about 33,000 distinct CDR3 sequences; about 1.6% were seen once. Sequencing input: PBMCs. These receptors were obtained from a woman between 25 and 40 years old with multiple sclerosis.

By share, this clonotype ranks as medium-sized. This chain connects TRBV20-1 to TRBJ2-2; 8 bases are a match to TRBD1. The CDR3 extends over 15 amino acids. The germline V gene encodes CDR1 DFQATT and CDR2 SNEGSKA (reference sequence). V trimming: 3 bases; J trimming: 2 bases; junction bases outside the gene matches: 5. The CDR3 nucleotides are TGCAGTGCTAGTGCGCAGGGGGCTAACACCGGGGAGCTGTTTTTT. Amino acid sequence: CSASAQGANTGELFF.

This clonotype was detected ten times or more. CDR3 nucleotide sequence: TGTGCCAGCAATCACAGGAATTACAATGAGCAGTTCTTC. Encoded protein: CASNHRNYNEQFF. The chain combines TRBV6-6 with TRBJ2-1; D may be TRBD1 (5 bases). This CDR3 spans 13 amino acids. Germline CDR1 MNHNY, CDR2 SVGAGI (reference sequence). V lost 7 bases to trimming and J lost 4 bases, with 11 bases between them.

This clonotype was recorded at least ten times. This chain connects TRBV20-1 to TRBJ2-1; D may be TRBD1 (5 bases). In germline, CDR1 is DFQATT, CDR2 SNEGSKA (reference sequence). Deletions cut 3 bases from V and 6 bases from J, with 12 bases between. The CDR3 length is 13 residues. The CDR3 is CSARGKGFNEQFF. In DNA form, the CDR3 reads TGCAGTGCTAGGGGAAAGGGGTTCAATGAGCAGTTCTTC.

Of note for this clonotype: Given a much more abundant clone one base away, this may be a read error. Likely a read error: the CDR3 ends without its conserved phenylalanine or tryptophan. The gene calls are TRBV24-1 and TRBJ1-2; D remains ambiguous. This CDR3 contains 11 residues. The V gene's germline CDR1 is KGHDR and CDR2 SFDVKD. Trimming shortened V by 4 bases and J by 8 bases, and 7 bases separated the two germline ends. CDR3 DNA: TGTGCCACCAGTGAAGGTCGAGGCTACACCTAC. Protein product: CATSEGRGYTY.

This clonotype was counted many times. The V gene is TRBV25-1, the J gene TRBJ1-3, with 7 bases identical to TRBD1. CDR1 and CDR2 (germline): MGHDK, SYGVNS. The CDR3 is 16 amino acids. The V and J ends lost 3 bases and 0 bases, in that order; junction bases with no gene match: 5. The chain's CDR3 is CASSEMTGISGNTIYF. Here the CDR3 DNA reads TGTGCCAGCAGTGAGATGACAGGGATCTCTGGAAACACCATATATTTT.

Many counts were recorded for this clonotype. CDR3 DNA sequence: TGTGCCAGCAGCTTAGCGTCGCTAGCGGGGGGGCCATGGTTTGACAATGAGCAGTTCTTC. This encodes CASSLASLAGGPWFDNEQFF. V is TRBV7-8 and J is TRBJ2-1; 12 bases align to TRBD2. The CDR3 consists of 20 residues. CDR1 is SGHVS and CDR2 is FQNEAQ in the germline V gene. Losses at the gene ends were 0 bases for V and 5 bases for J; bases not matched to a gene: 14.

This clonotype appeared many times. This rearrangement joins TRBV6-5 to TRBJ1-6; 10 positions match TRBD1. Germline assignment: CDR1 MNHEY and CDR2 SVGAGI. The CDR3 has 14 residues. With V trimmed by 6 bases and J by 8 bases, 4 bases remained unmatched. Here the CDR3 DNA reads TGTGCCAGCAGGCGACAGGGGGCAGATTCACCCCTCCACTTT. This sequence encodes CASRRQGADSPLHF.

This clonotype was seen at least ten times. Written as DNA, the CDR3 is TGTGCCAGCAGCCCGACGCCTGGCGGGGGGTTTGAGCAGTTCTTC. Protein product: CASSPTPGGGFEQFF. This sequence joins TRBV7-9 and TRBJ2-1; 8 bases line up with TRBD2. Germline trimming cut 5 bases from V and 9 bases from J; bases unmatched to any gene: 12. Per the germline V gene, CDR1 is SEHNR and CDR2 is FQNEAQ (reference sequence). The CDR3 has 15 amino acids.

This clonotype has a count of ten or more. The genes are TRBV6-6 and TRBJ2-3; 7 bases are shared with TRBD1. Germline V CDR1 and CDR2: MNHNY, SVGAGI (reference sequence). CDR3 length: 13 residues. V was clipped by 10 bases and J by 4 bases; unmatched bases: 8. In nucleotides, the CDR3 is TGTGCCACTCTGAAACAGGGGCCAGATACGCAGTATTTT. It yields the protein CATLKQGPDTQYF.

Many counts were recorded for this clonotype. V usage is TRBV6-5 and J usage is TRBJ2-5; the D gene is possibly TRBD1 (5 bases). The V end was cut by 0 bases, the J end by 2 bases, with 10 bases between. The CDR3 is 15 residues long. From germline, CDR1 is MNHEY and CDR2 SVGAGI. The CDR3 here is CASSYSTALQETQYF. The CDR3, as DNA: TGTGCCAGCAGTTACTCGACAGCGCTGCAAGAGACCCAGTACTTC.

This clonotype came up many times. V and J are TRBV5-1 and TRBJ1-4; no definite D call. Trimming removed 8 bases at V and 0 bases at J, with 11 bases between. The CDR3 has 14 residues. Germline values: CDR1 SGHRS, CDR2 YFSETQ. CDR3 sequence: CASSPLATNEKLFF. The CDR3 bases are TGCGCCAGTTCCCCACTGGCAACTAATGAAAAACTGTTTTTT.

This clonotype was counted ten times or more. This rearrangement joins TRBV6-2 or TRBV6-3 to TRBJ1-5, with D unclear. CDR3 length: 12 residues. Germline-derived CDR1 and CDR2 are MNHEY and SVGEGT. V lost 5 bases, J lost 9 bases, and 11 bases lay in between. Here the CDR3 reads CASSVLSRPQHF. Here the CDR3 DNA reads TGTGCCAGCAGTGTCCTGAGTAGGCCCCAGCATTTT.

This clonotype was counted at least ten times. V is TRBV7-2 and J is TRBJ1-2; D is uncertain. This CDR3 has 12 amino acids. Trimming shortened V by 5 bases and J by 5 bases, and 9 bases separated the two germline ends. Germline assignment: CDR1 SGHTA and CDR2 FQGNSA. The CDR3 spells CASSPVYYGYTF. The CDR3 DNA sequence: TGTGCCAGCAGCCCCGTATATTATGGCTACACCTTC. The whole variable domain, filled in from reference TRBV7-2 and TRBJ1-2, reads GAGVSQSPSNKVTEKGKDVELRCDPISGHTALYWYRQSLGQGLEFLIYFQGNSAPDKSGLPSDRFSAERTGGSVSTLTIQRTQQEDSAVYLCASSPVYYGYTFGSGTRLTVV.

This clonotype has a count of ten or more. The chain has TRBV11-2 and TRBJ2-1, with 7 bases lining up with TRBD1. The germline CDR1 and CDR2 sequences are SGHAT and FQNNGV. The V segment lost 7 bases and the J segment 7 bases; nucleotides outside the gene matches: 13. The CDR3 is 15 amino acids. CDR3 nucleotides: TGTGCCAGCACGGACTCGAGGGGGCCAAGGAATGAGCAGTTCTTC. It translates to CASTDSRGPRNEQFF.

This clonotype was recorded at least ten times. V and J are TRBV5-5 and TRBJ2-7; no clear D gene. Germline V lookup: CDR1 SGHKS, CDR2 YYEKEE (reference sequence). V was pared by 0 bases and J by 2 bases, with 3 bases between. The CDR3 is made up of 12 amino acids. The CDR3 loop is CASSLAPYEQYF. The CDR3 DNA sequence: TGTGCCAGCAGCTTGGCTCCCTACGAGCAGTACTTC.

The table lists this clonotype with many counts. This chain connects TRBV5-1 to TRBJ2-2; perhaps D is TRBD1 or TRBD2 (5 bases each). The germline gives CDR1 SGHRS, CDR2 YFSETQ. V gave up 6 bases and J gave up 1 base, with 13 bases separating them. The length of the CDR3 is 15 residues. CDR3 loop: CASKNGALNTGELFF. The CDR3 nucleotides are TGCGCCAGCAAGAACGGGGCGTTGAACACCGGGGAGCTGTTTTTT.

This clonotype showed up many times. The V gene is TRBV6-5, the J gene TRBJ1-1, with D perhaps matching TRBD1 (6 bases). CDR1 and CDR2 from the germline V gene are MNHEY and SVGAGI. Trimming pared 5 bases from V and 3 bases from J, leaving 19 bases between. CDR3 length equals 16 residues. CDR3 amino acids: CASSLLDNRVYTEAFF. The CDR3 DNA follows: TGTGCCAGCAGTCTATTAGATAACAGGGTTTACACTGAAGCTTTCTTT.

This clonotype was counted many times. The chain links TRBV2 to TRBJ2-3; possibly TRBD1 for D (6 bases). The V end lost 7 bases, the J end lost 0 bases, and 14 bases lay between the germline ends. This CDR3 has 15 amino acids. Germline V CDR1 and CDR2: SNHLY, FYNNEI. CDR3 region: CASISGQSSTDTQYF. Here the CDR3 DNA reads TGTGCCAGCATCTCAGGACAGTCTAGCACAGATACGCAGTATTTT.

The chain couples TRBV20-1 to TRBJ2-5; 7 bases align to TRBD1. Per the germline V gene, CDR1 is DFQATT and CDR2 is SNEGSKA (reference sequence). The V and J ends lost 8 bases and 5 bases, in that order; junction bases with no gene match: 5. The CDR3 consists of 11 residues. The CDR3 is CSRQDRETQYF. In DNA, the CDR3 is TGCAGTCGCCAGGACAGGGAGACCCAGTACTTC.

This clonotype was found many times. This sequence joins TRBV15 and TRBJ2-1; no firm D call. Germline loops: CDR1 LNHNV, CDR2 YYDKDF (reference sequence). The CDR3 extends over 14 amino acids. V was cut by 1 base and J by 8 bases, with 12 bases left in between. The CDR3 nucleotides are TGTGCCACCAGCAGAGGGGCAGCGTGGTATGAGCAGTTCTTC. The encoded protein is CATSRGAAWYEQFF.

This clonotype was picked up many times. The gene calls are TRBV5-1 and TRBJ2-7; D is unresolved. The germline CDR1 and CDR2 sequences are SGHRS and YFSETQ. This CDR3 contains 12 residues. Trimming removed 7 bases at V and 1 base at J, with 9 bases between. The CDR3 sequence is CASGSSSYEQYF. In DNA form, the CDR3 reads TGCGCCAGCGGGTCCTCATCCTACGAGCAGTACTTC. Variable domain in full (rest from reference TRBV5-1 and TRBJ2-7): KAGVTQTPRYLIKTRGQQVTLSCSPISGHRSVSWYQQTPGQGLQFLFEYFSETQRNKGNFPGRFSGRQFSNSRSEMNVSTLELGDSALYLCASGSSSYEQYFGPGTRLTVT.